The 11 T cell receptor beta chains reported below all come from one sample, sequenced in a study of cytomegalovirus exposure and HLA in healthy donors. The primer mix had 60 Vbeta and 13 Jbeta primers. Profiled with immunoSEQ multiplex PCR; TCRdb holds only in-frame clones, not every one. The sample has roughly 180,000 clones, approximately 84% seen once. Sequencing input: PBMCs. The origin of the receptors is a girl aged 5-17 years in good health and CMV-seropositive.

V and J are TRBV9 and TRBJ1-3; D possibly corresponds to TRBD1 (5 bases). Germline V gene data show CDR1 as SGDLS and CDR2 as YYNGEE. V was pared by 0 bases and J by 1 base, with 8 bases between. The CDR3 is made up of 15 amino acids. The chain's CDR3 is CASSVAPGSGNTIYF. The CDR3 DNA is TGTGCCAGCAGCGTAGCCCCAGGGTCTGGAAACACCATATATTTT.

DNA for the CDR3: TGTGCCAGCAGTTTCATAGGGGGCGCATCCACTGAAGCTTTCTTT. Protein: CASSFIGGASTEAFF. This sequence joins TRBV27 and TRBJ1-1; 7 bases map to TRBD1. The CDR3 runs to 15 residues. Germline CDR1 is MNHEY and CDR2 is SMNVEV (reference sequence). Unmatched junction bases numbered 8, after V lost 3 bases and J lost 4 bases.

The chain employs TRBV9 and TRBJ1-2; D gene uncertain. From germline, CDR1 is SGDLS and CDR2 YYNGEE. Trimming removed 0 bases at V and 3 bases at J, with 6 bases between. The CDR3 is 13 residues long. Written as DNA, the CDR3 is TGTGCCAGCAGCGTAGGGGAGGACTATGGCTACACCTTC. Translated: CASSVGEDYGYTF.

There are a few counts of this clone. The rearrangement joins TRBV7-9 to TRBJ1-5; D call uncertain. This CDR3 has 14 residues. In germline, CDR1 is SEHNR, CDR2 FQNEAQ (reference sequence). V dropped 8 bases and J dropped 2 bases, with 13 bases sitting between them. The CDR3 DNA follows: TGTGCCAGCTCCTTTTCACGGGGCAATCAGCCCCAGCATTTT. It is translated as CASSFSRGNQPQHF.

The genes are TRBV7-6 and TRBJ2-1, with no clear D. This CDR3 is built from 13 residues. Germline-derived CDR1 and CDR2 are SGHVS and FNYEAQ. The ends were cut back, 1 base at V and 4 bases at J, with 5 bases in the middle. The CDR3 is CASSLGRYNEQFF. CDR3 coding DNA: TGTGCCAGCAGCTTAGGCAGATACAATGAGCAGTTCTTC.

This chain links TRBV27 with TRBJ2-1, with TRBD2 as a possible D gene (5 bases). Germline V gene sequence: CDR1 MNHEY, CDR2 SMNVEV (reference sequence). The CDR3 loop spans 16 amino acids. The V and J ends lost 0 bases and 0 bases respectively, with 9 bases between them. This chain's CDR3 is CASSLSYGGSYNEQFF. CDR3 DNA: TGTGCCAGCAGTTTATCATACGGAGGCTCCTACAATGAGCAGTTCTTC.

The chain recombines TRBV2 with TRBJ2-7; no definite D call. With 5 bases removed from V and 2 bases from J, the gap between germline ends came to 16 bases. The CDR3 spans 15 residues. Germline CDR1 reads SNHLY; CDR2 reads FYNNEI. The CDR3 DNA reads as TGTGCCAGCAGTCCCCGGTGGGCCCTCCCCTACGAGCAGTACTTC. This translates into CASSPRWALPYEQYF.

Concerning this clone itself: One end of the junction does not line up with germline, which may come from a read error. Written as DNA, the CDR3 is TGCGCCAGCGGCTTGGAGGGAGGGAAGGGCACTGAAGCTTTCTTT. It codes for CASGLEGGKGTEAFF. The chain couples TRBV5-1 to TRBJ1-1; D is uncertain. The CDR3 contains 15 residues. The germline gives CDR1 SGHRS, CDR2 YFSETQ.

The gene calls are TRBV6-5 and TRBJ2-1, with 7 bases that match TRBD1. The CDR3 length is 14 residues. V lost 6 bases and J lost 7; bases outside the gene matches: 9. CDR1 MNHEY and CDR2 SVGAGI come from the germline V gene. The CDR3 DNA is TGTGCCAGCAGGCCAACAGGGGTTAGAAATGAGCAGTTCTTC. It codes for CASRPTGVRNEQFF.

The chain has TRBV9 and TRBJ2-2, with TRBD1 matching 8 bases. V shed 0 bases, J shed 6 bases, and the junction held 4 bases outside the gene matches. The CDR3 is 15 amino acids. CDR1 is SGDLS and CDR2 is YYNGEE in the germline V gene. The CDR3 protein is CASSVGKQGAGELFF. The CDR3 nucleotides are TGTGCCAGCAGCGTAGGAAAACAGGGGGCCGGGGAGCTGTTTTTT.

This clone was counted a single time. This chain joins TRBV5-4 and TRBJ2-5, with TRBD1 matching 7 bases. This CDR3 comprises 15 residues. J lost 5 bases, V lost 0 bases, and 7 bases had no gene match. Germline assignment: CDR1 SGHNT and CDR2 YYREEE (reference sequence). Here the CDR3 DNA reads TGTGCCAGCAGCTTGGAACAGGGGCTGGGTGAGACCCAGTACTTC. It translates to CASSLEQGLGETQYF.